This TCR beta chain was documented in a study of blood T cells in healthy people across ages. This clonotype was detected a few times. What it recognizes is unknown. Study-wide results and limits: Lack of knowledge of donor CMV status possibly confounded expanded clonotype changes. Across the age range, TCR beta diversity per million T cells fell in a roughly linear way.

Germline CDR1 reads SGHKS; CDR2 reads YYEKEE (reference sequence). V lost 2 bases and J lost 1, with 12 bases in between. This CDR3 contains 15 residues. A second PCR of roughly 6 to 12 cycles used a sample-barcoded 5' primer and a J-beta primer mix. Each cDNA molecule received a tag from a template-switch adaptor that had 12 random nucleotides. TCRdb processed the 5' RACE reads anew with MiXCR; each CDR3 protein has one entry. The repertoire has some 1.7 million distinct CDR3 sequences, roughly 30% of them found once; the top ten carry 7.7%. The genes are TRBV5-5 and TRBJ1-1; D is unclear. This clonotype was sampled from a woman aged 25 to 45 in good health. The sequencing sample was made of blood. DNA of the CDR3: TGTGCCAGCAGCTTCAGCCCTTCCTCGAACACTGAAGCTTTCTTT. Its protein product is CASSFSPSSNTEAFF.